This entry lists 30 T cell receptor beta chains sequenced from one sample in a study of Graves' ophthalmopathy and Graves' hyperthyroidism. Amplification targeted the TCR beta CDR3 regions, with RNA transcripts as the source material. Second-round multiplex PCR came after a first-round RT-PCR that employed HTBI primers. MiXCR, run by TCRdb on the multiplex PCR reads, gives a single entry per CDR3 protein. The table includes under 350,000 distinct CDR3 sequences, about a sixth detected once. The source material was peripheral blood. The origin of the receptors is an adult man with Graves' ophthalmopathy.

The table lists this clonotype with many counts. The CDR3 bases are TGCAGTGCTAGAGTCCGCACAAGCGGGGGTCGCTACGAGCAGTACTTC. This translates into CSARVRTSGGRYEQYF. This chain links TRBV20-1 with TRBJ2-7; 8 bases are shared with TRBD2. Germline V gene lookup returns CDR1 DFQATT and CDR2 SNEGSKA (reference sequence). With 1 base clipped from V and 3 bases from J, the junction kept 11 bases outside the gene matches. CDR3 size: 16 residues.

The V gene is TRBV11-2, the J gene TRBJ2-4; D is unclear. The CDR3 contains 11 residues. CDR1 is SGHAT and CDR2 is FQNNGV in the germline V gene. Trimming stripped 5 bases from V and 8 bases from J, with 7 bases between. The CDR3 protein is CASSGMDIQYF. CDR3 bases: TGTGCCAGCAGCGGGATGGACATTCAGTACTTC.

In its sample, this clonotype was seen many times. CDR3: CATSGVEGDQPQHF. The CDR3 bases are TGTGCCACCAGTGGGGTGGAGGGGGATCAGCCCCAGCATTTT. The genes are TRBV24-1 and TRBJ1-5, with D possibly being TRBD1 (6 bases). The length of the CDR3 is 14 residues. Per the germline V gene, CDR1 is KGHDR and CDR2 is SFDVKD. V lost 5 bases and J 5 bases, leaving 12 bases between the germline ends.

The chain uses TRBV13 and TRBJ2-7, with D perhaps matching TRBD1 or TRBD2 (7 bases each). Germline assignment: CDR1 PRHDT and CDR2 FYEKMQ (reference sequence). This CDR3 spans 16 amino acids. Trimming shortened V by 0 bases and J by 3 bases, and 15 bases separated the two germline ends. The CDR3 nucleotides read TGTGCCAGCAGCTTAGGTCGGGGGGACAGCCACTACGAGCAGTACTTC. This codes for CASSLGRGDSHYEQYF.

The table lists this clonotype with many counts. V is TRBV6-5 and J is TRBJ2-7; 10 nucleotides line up with TRBD2. The CDR3 loop spans 16 amino acids. Per germline, CDR1 MNHEY and CDR2 SVGAGI. J was trimmed by 0 bases and V by 6 bases; bases with no gene match: 8. This chain's CDR3 is CASRYPSGGSSYEQYF. The DNA for the CDR3 is TGTGCCAGCAGGTATCCTAGCGGGGGAAGCTCCTACGAGCAGTACTTC.

This clonotype was observed at least ten times. This rearrangement joins TRBV7-2 to TRBJ1-3, with 7 bases that match TRBD1. The germline gives CDR1 SGHTA, CDR2 FQGNSA. This CDR3 is 14 amino acids long. Losses at the gene ends were 11 bases for V and 0 bases for J; bases not matched to a gene: 7. Here the CDR3 reads CAGQDSFSGNTIYF. CDR3 coding DNA: TGTGCCGGACAGGACAGCTTCTCTGGAAACACCATATATTTT.

In this sample, this clonotype turned up a few times. The chain uses TRBV11-2 and TRBJ1-1; 9 bases match TRBD1. Germline V gene data show CDR1 as SGHAT and CDR2 as FQNNGV. This CDR3 is 16 amino acids long. Trimming at V came to 0 bases and at J to 1 base, leaving 3 bases not matched to a gene. The CDR3 DNA reads as TGTGCCAGCAGCTTAGACGGGACAGGGTGGAACACTGAAGCTTTCTTT. Protein: CASSLDGTGWNTEAFF.

This clonotype appeared a single time. CDR3 in amino acids: CASWRGSQETQYF. CDR3 nucleotide sequence: TGTGCCAGCTGGCGGGGGAGCCAAGAGACCCAGTACTTC. The V call is TRBV6-2 or TRBV6-3, the J call TRBJ2-5; 7 nucleotides align to TRBD2. V shed 8 bases, J shed 1 base, and the junction held 4 bases outside the gene matches. The CDR3 covers 13 residues. The V gene's germline CDR1 is MNHEY and CDR2 SVGEGT.

This clonotype was observed many times. The chain combines TRBV4-1 with TRBJ2-6; D is unclear. Trimming shortened V by 0 bases and J by 4 bases, and 13 bases separated the two germline ends. The germline gives CDR1 MGHRA, CDR2 YSYEKL. The CDR3 covers 17 residues. The CDR3 DNA reads as TGCGCCAGCAGCCAAGATTTGCAGGTGGCCGGGGCCAACGTCCTGACTTTC. Its protein is CASSQDLQVAGANVLTF.

This clonotype was recorded at least ten times. The chain is built from TRBV11-2 and TRBJ2-5; 8 bases match TRBD2. The length of the CDR3 is 15 residues. Looked up from germline, CDR1 is SGHAT and CDR2 is FQNNGV. Germline trimming cut 1 base from V and 5 bases from J; bases unmatched to any gene: 6. The DNA of the CDR3 is TGTGCCAGCAGCTTAGTAGCGGGAAGGGGGGAGACCCAGTACTTC. Translated: CASSLVAGRGETQYF.

This clonotype came up a few times. The rearrangement uses TRBV5-1 and TRBJ2-5; 9 bases are a match to TRBD2. The CDR3 is made up of 15 amino acids. The junction had 4 bases not matched to a gene; V was cut back by 2 bases and J by 2 bases. CDR1 and CDR2 (germline): SGHRS, YFSETQ. The CDR3 DNA is TGCGCCAGCAGCTTCCCTAGCGGGACGCAAGAGACCCAGTACTTC. The encoded protein is CASSFPSGTQETQYF.

Ten or more counts support this clonotype. The chain is built from TRBV11-1 and TRBJ2-5; 8 nucleotides align to TRBD2. V lost 0 bases and J lost 1; bases outside the gene matches: 7. The CDR3 consists of 17 residues. Germline V lookup: CDR1 SGHAT, CDR2 FQDESV (reference sequence). Here the CDR3 reads CASSLAFLAGGQETQYF. The CDR3 DNA sequence: TGTGCCAGCAGCTTAGCGTTTTTGGCGGGAGGCCAAGAGACCCAGTACTTC.

This clonotype has ten or more counts. The chain uses TRBV6-5 and TRBJ2-5; tentatively, D is TRBD1 or TRBD2 (6 bases each). V was trimmed by 8 bases and J by 9 bases, leaving 19 bases between them. This CDR3 has 13 residues. Germline CDR1 reads MNHEY; CDR2 reads SVGAGI. This CDR3 is CASGGQSYGAQYF. The CDR3 DNA sequence: TGTGCCAGCGGGGGGCAGTCGTACGGGGCCCAGTACTTC.

There are many counts of this clonotype. The V gene is TRBV2, the J gene TRBJ1-5, with a possible D match to TRBD1 (6 bases). This CDR3 has 14 residues. V lost 7 bases and J lost 9, with 19 bases in between. Germline CDR1 is SNHLY and CDR2 is FYNNEI. The CDR3 region is CASKPTQGPPPQHF. CDR3 sequence (DNA): TGTGCCAGCAAACCGACCCAGGGGCCTCCGCCCCAGCATTTT. Full variable domain (remainder filled in from reference TRBV2 and TRBJ1-5): EPEVTQTPSHQVTQMGQEVILRCVPISNHLYFYWYRQILGQKVEFLVSFYNNEISEKSEIFDDQFSVERPDGSNFTLKIRSTKLEDSAMYFCASKPTQGPPPQHFGDGTRLSIL.

This clonotype was counted at least ten times. The genes are TRBV6-5 and TRBJ2-5; 9 bases map to TRBD1. This CDR3 spans 13 amino acids. CDR1 is MNHEY, CDR2 SVGAGI, per germline. V lost 4 bases and J lost 5; bases outside the gene matches: 2. This CDR3 is CASSSQGAETQYF. The CDR3 coding sequence is TGTGCCAGCAGTTCACAGGGGGCGGAGACCCAGTACTTC.

This clonotype was detected many times. The chain is built from TRBV5-1 and TRBJ1-4; TRBD1 matches at 7 bases. Trimming cost V 2 bases and J 5 bases; bases outside gene matches: 6. This CDR3 region has 15 residues. Per germline, CDR1 SGHRS and CDR2 YFSETQ. CDR3 bases: TGCGCCAGCAGCTTAACCGGGACAGCAAATGAAAAACTGTTTTTT. Translated, it gives CASSLTGTANEKLFF.

This clonotype was recorded at least ten times. The chain has TRBV9 and TRBJ2-7; TRBD1 agrees at 8 bases. Losses at the gene ends were 3 bases for V and 4 bases for J; bases not matched to a gene: 3. Germline V gene sequence: CDR1 SGDLS, CDR2 YYNGEE. The CDR3 consists of 13 residues. The DNA for the CDR3 is TGTGCCAGCAGCGGACAGGGGTTGTACGAGCAGTACTTC. Translated: CASSGQGLYEQYF. Complete variable domain (other parts from reference TRBV9 and TRBJ2-7): DSGVTQTPKHLITATGQRVTLRCSPRSGDLSVYWYQQSLDQGLQFLIQYYNGEERAKGNILERFSAQQFPDLHSELNLSSLELGDSALYFCASSGQGLYEQYFGPGTRLTVT.

At least ten counts were recorded for this clonotype. The chain combines TRBV11-2 with TRBJ2-5; the D gene is possibly TRBD1 (6 bases). Trimming shortened V by 0 bases and J by 8 bases, and 13 bases separated the two germline ends. CDR3 length equals 14 residues. CDR1 and CDR2 from the germline V gene are SGHAT and FQNNGV. CDR3 nucleotide sequence: TGTGCCAGCAGCTTAGAGTCCGGGACAACAACCCAGTACTTC. Its protein product is CASSLESGTTTQYF.

This chain joins TRBV27 and TRBJ1-5; no firm D call. CDR1 is MNHEY and CDR2 is SMNVEV in the germline V gene (reference sequence). The CDR3 loop spans 15 amino acids. V lost 2 bases and J lost 0, with 8 bases in between. The CDR3 DNA reads as TGTGCCAGCAGTTTAAGGGTGGGTAGCAATCAGCCCCAGCATTTT. Translating gives CASSLRVGSNQPQHF.

This clonotype was observed many times. The J gene is TRBJ2-5, the V gene TRBV4-2, with a tentative D call TRBD1 (5 bases). The length of the CDR3 is 15 residues. Trimming shortened V by 0 bases and J by 1 base, and 9 bases separated the two germline ends. CDR1 LGHNA and CDR2 YNFKEQ come from the germline V gene. Written as DNA, the CDR3 is TGTGCCAGCAGCCAAGAGAGCAGGGTCCAAGAGACCCAGTACTTC. Translating it yields CASSQESRVQETQYF.

With respect to this clonotype: The junction departs from germline at one end; a sequencing error may be responsible. The chain employs TRBV30 and TRBJ1-2; TRBD1 agrees at 8 bases. CDR3 length: 13 residues. The germline V gene encodes CDR1 GTSNPN and CDR2 SVGIG (reference sequence). CDR3 nucleotide sequence: TGTGCCTGGAGGGTAACAGGGGGGGGTGGCTACATCTTC. Translated, it gives CAWRVTGGGGYIF.

In its sample, this clonotype was seen many times. V usage is TRBV10-3 and J usage is TRBJ1-2; weak D call: TRBD1 (6 bases). There are 13 residues in the CDR3. V lost 7 bases and J lost 4, with 13 bases in between. CDR1 is ENHRY, CDR2 SYGVKD, per germline. CDR3 DNA sequence: TGTGCCATCACCCCCGGACAGCTCTATGGCTACACCTTC. Translation: CAITPGQLYGYTF.

The CDR3: CAISEGTGGNQPQHF. For the CDR3, the DNA is TGTGCCATCAGTGAGGGGACAGGGGGCAATCAGCCCCAGCATTTT. The V gene is TRBV10-3, the J gene TRBJ1-5, with 10 bases fitting TRBD1. The J segment lost 2 bases and the V segment lost 2 bases, leaving 0 bases of the junction unmatched. Looked up from germline, CDR1 is ENHRY and CDR2 is SYGVKD. The CDR3 runs 15 residues.

This clonotype appeared many times. The chain links TRBV2 to TRBJ2-7, with D possibly matching TRBD2 (6 bases). The V end lost 7 bases, the J end lost 3 bases, and 13 bases lay between the germline ends. The CDR3 spans 13 residues. Per germline, CDR1 SNHLY and CDR2 FYNNEI. The CDR3 nucleotides are TGTGCCAGCACTGCATTGGAGGGCTACGAGCAGTACTTC. It yields the protein CASTALEGYEQYF.

In its sample, this clonotype was seen many times. The V and J genes are TRBV11-2 and TRBJ1-1, with 8 nucleotides matching TRBD1. The germline V gene encodes CDR1 SGHAT and CDR2 FQNNGV. CDR3 length: 14 amino acids. V dropped 3 bases and J dropped 4; count of bases not matched to a gene: 4. CDR3 loop: CASSFTGGATEAFF. The CDR3 nucleotides are TGTGCCAGCAGCTTTACAGGGGGGGCCACTGAAGCTTTCTTT.

The sample holds many counts of this clonotype. The chain employs TRBV12-3 or TRBV12-4 and TRBJ1-1; D unresolved. The CDR3 is 13 amino acids. The V end lost 6 bases, the J end lost 4 bases, and 12 bases lay between the germline ends. This chain's CDR3 is CASRIHTSTEAFF. For the CDR3, the DNA is TGTGCCAGCAGGATACATACGAGCACTGAAGCTTTCTTT.

Details on this clonotype: A junction end diverges from the germline sequence, so it may reflect a read error. The chain has TRBV28 and TRBJ1-1, with D unresolved. The CDR3 has 14 amino acids. Germline V gene data show CDR1 as MDHEN and CDR2 as SYDVKM. CDR3 in amino acids: CASSLRRANPEAFF. DNA of the CDR3: TGTGCCAGCAGCCTCCGAAGGGCGAACCCTGAAGCTTTCTTT.

The chain carries TRBV28 and TRBJ1-1, with 7 bases that match TRBD1. V lost 6 bases to trimming and J lost 6 bases; unmatched junction nucleotides: 10. The CDR3 is 14 residues long. CDR1 is MDHEN and CDR2 is SYDVKM in the germline V gene. The CDR3 bases are TGTGCCAGCAGCAACAGGGGACTAATGGCTGAAGCTTTCTTT. It is translated as CASSNRGLMAEAFF. The whole variable domain, filled in from reference TRBV28 and TRBJ1-1, reads DVKVTQSSRYLVKRTGEKVFLECVQDMDHENMFWYRQDPGLGLRLIYFSYDVKMKEKGDIPEGYSVSREKKERFSLILESASTNQTSMYLCASSNRGLMAEAFFGQGTRLTVV.

This clonotype was observed at least ten times. The chain couples TRBV27 to TRBJ2-5, with a tentative D call TRBD1 (5 bases). Trimming took off 3 bases at V and 4 bases at J, with 12 bases between the two ends. The CDR3 is made up of 14 amino acids. Germline-derived CDR1 and CDR2 are MNHEY and SMNVEV (reference sequence). CDR3 sequence: CASSFGQGTETQYF. The CDR3 DNA reads TGTGCCAGCAGTTTCGGGCAGGGAACAGAGACCCAGTACTTC.

This clonotype has a count of ten or more. This chain links TRBV7-8 with TRBJ1-5; no firm D call. The length of the CDR3 is 12 residues. CDR1 and CDR2 from the germline V gene are SGHVS and FQNEAQ. Trimming cost V 3 bases and J 5 bases, with 5 bases left between them. The CDR3 loop reads CASSFPDQPQHF. The CDR3, as DNA: TGTGCCAGCAGCTTCCCCGATCAGCCCCAGCATTTT.